The clone carrying this T cell receptor beta chain has more than one count but fewer than ten. The antigen is not known. The entry originates in a study of T-cell reconstitution after alpha-beta-depleted transplantation in children. Study-level findings and limits: The origin of high day-60 TCRbeta diversity in some patients lay in surviving recipient T cells and thymic progenitors. At the one-year point after transplant, T-cell counts and TCRbeta diversity were found to come mostly from T cells that had been newly produced. As was reported, about two months after transplant, alpha-beta T cells came from several hundred expanded graft clones.

Preparation of the TCRbeta library was carried out with unique molecular identifiers. From the PCR reads, TCRdb called clonotypes with MiXCR, one entry per CDR3 protein. The sample has fewer than 550,000 distinct CDR3 sequences; about an eighth are singletons. Deletions cut 6 bases from V and 0 bases from J, with 0 bases between. The CDR3 spans 11 residues. Germline V gives CDR1 ENHRY, CDR2 SYGVKD. The V call is TRBV10-3, the J call TRBJ1-3; D remains ambiguous. The TCR originated in a female patient aged 2 to 10 who had a stem cell transplant for aplastic anemia, so the T cells may come from the graft donor. The material sequenced was PBMCs, mostly from graft donor cells, taken 180 days after TCRalphabeta/CD19-depleted stem cell transplant. The CDR3 spells CAISSGNTIYF. The DNA of the CDR3 is TGTGCCATCAGCTCTGGAAACACCATATATTTT.